In its sample, the clone carrying this TCR beta chain was seen a few times. Its antigen is unknown. This sample is part of a study of CD8 T cell repertoires and HIV-1 epitope variants. General study findings and limits: Beta chains alone show antigen proliferation, not cytokine profile or function.

This CDR3 has 13 amino acids. The V end lost 4 bases, the J end lost 3 bases, and 6 bases lay between the germline ends. CDR1 is MRHNA, CDR2 SNTAGT, per germline. TCRdb keeps only in-frame clones here, not all; method: immunoSEQ multiplex PCR. The sample lists about 5,000 clones; about 67% were seen once. The sequenced sample was cultured CD8+ T cells derived from PBMCs. This clonotype originated in a male donor with HIV. The rearrangement uses TRBV6-4 and TRBJ2-2, with a tentative D call TRBD1 (6 bases). The CDR3: CASSAGDTGELFF. The CDR3 DNA reads TGTGCCAGCAGTGCAGGGGACACCGGGGAGCTGTTTTTT.